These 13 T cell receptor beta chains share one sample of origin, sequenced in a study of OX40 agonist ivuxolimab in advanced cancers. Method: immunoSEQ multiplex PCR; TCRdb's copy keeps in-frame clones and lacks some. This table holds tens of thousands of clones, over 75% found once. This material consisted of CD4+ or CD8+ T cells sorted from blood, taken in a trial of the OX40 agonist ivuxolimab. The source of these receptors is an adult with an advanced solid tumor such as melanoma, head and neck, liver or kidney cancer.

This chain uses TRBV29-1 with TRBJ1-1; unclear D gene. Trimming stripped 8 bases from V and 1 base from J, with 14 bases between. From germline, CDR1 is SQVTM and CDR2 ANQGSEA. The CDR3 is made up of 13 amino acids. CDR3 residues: CSSRGQENTEAFF. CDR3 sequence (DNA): TGCAGCTCTCGCGGGCAGGAGAACACTGAAGCTTTCTTT.

The CDR3 DNA sequence: TGTGCCAGCAGTTACTCGAAGCACGAGCAGTACTTC. Residues: CASSYSKHEQYF. The chain joins TRBV6-6 to TRBJ2-7; no firm D call. CDR3 length equals 12 residues. The V and J ends lost 0 bases and 5 bases respectively, with 5 bases between them. Per germline, CDR1 MNHNY and CDR2 SVGAGI (reference sequence).

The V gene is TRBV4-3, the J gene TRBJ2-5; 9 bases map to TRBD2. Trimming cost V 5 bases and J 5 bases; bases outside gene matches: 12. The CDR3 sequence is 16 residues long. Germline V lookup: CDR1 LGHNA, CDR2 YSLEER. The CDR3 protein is CASSAGSGSLEETQYF. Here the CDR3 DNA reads TGCGCCAGCAGCGCTGGTAGCGGGAGTTTGGAGGAGACCCAGTACTTC.

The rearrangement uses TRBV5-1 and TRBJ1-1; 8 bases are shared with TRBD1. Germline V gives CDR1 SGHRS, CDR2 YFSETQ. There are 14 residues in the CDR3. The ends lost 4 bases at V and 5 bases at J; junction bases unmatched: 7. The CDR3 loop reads CASSVQGAGTEAFF. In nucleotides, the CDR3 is TGCGCCAGCAGCGTCCAGGGGGCAGGGACTGAAGCTTTCTTT.

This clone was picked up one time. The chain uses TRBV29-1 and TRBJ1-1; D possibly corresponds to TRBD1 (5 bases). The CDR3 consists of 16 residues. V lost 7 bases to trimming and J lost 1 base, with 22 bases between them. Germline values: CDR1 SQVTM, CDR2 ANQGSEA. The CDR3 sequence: CSETKPATGPNTEAFF. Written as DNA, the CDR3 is TGCAGCGAGACCAAACCGGCCACAGGTCCGAACACTGAAGCTTTCTTT.

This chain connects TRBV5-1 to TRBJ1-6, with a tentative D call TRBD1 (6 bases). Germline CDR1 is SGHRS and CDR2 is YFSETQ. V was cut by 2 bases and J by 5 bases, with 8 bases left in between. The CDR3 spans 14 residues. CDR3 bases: TGCGCCAGCAGCTTAGGACAGAATAATTCACCCCTCCACTTT. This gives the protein CASSLGQNNSPLHF.

In DNA, the CDR3 is TGTGCCATCAGTGAGGTCTCTGGGGGACAAGAGACCCAGTACTTC. It codes for CAISEVSGGQETQYF. The genes are TRBV10-3 and TRBJ2-5; D may match TRBD1 or TRBD2 (5 bases each). The ends were cut back, 2 bases at V and 2 bases at J, with 12 bases in the middle. Germline V gene lookup returns CDR1 ENHRY and CDR2 SYGVKD. The CDR3 has 15 residues.

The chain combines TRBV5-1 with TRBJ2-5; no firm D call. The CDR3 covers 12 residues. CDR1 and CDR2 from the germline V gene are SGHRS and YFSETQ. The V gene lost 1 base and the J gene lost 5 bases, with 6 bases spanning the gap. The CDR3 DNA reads TGCGCCAGCAGCTTGTCGATGGAGACCCAGTACTTC. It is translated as CASSLSMETQYF.

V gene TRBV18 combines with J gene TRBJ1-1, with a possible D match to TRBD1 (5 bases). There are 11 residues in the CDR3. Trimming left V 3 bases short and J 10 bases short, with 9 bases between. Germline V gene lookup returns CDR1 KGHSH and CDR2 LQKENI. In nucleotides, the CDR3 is TGTGCCAGCTCACCGGGGCGAGGAGCTTTCTTT. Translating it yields CASSPGRGAFF.

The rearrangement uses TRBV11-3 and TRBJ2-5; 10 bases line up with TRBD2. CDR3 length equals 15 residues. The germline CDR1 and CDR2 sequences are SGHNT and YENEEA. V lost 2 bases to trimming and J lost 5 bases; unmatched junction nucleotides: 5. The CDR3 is CASSLLAGVSETQYF. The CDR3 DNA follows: TGTGCCAGCAGCTTACTAGCGGGAGTGTCTGAGACCCAGTACTTC.

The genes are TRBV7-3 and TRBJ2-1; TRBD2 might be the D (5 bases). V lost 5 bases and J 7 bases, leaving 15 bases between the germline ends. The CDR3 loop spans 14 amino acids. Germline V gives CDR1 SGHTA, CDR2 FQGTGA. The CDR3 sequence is CASSQTGKENEQFF. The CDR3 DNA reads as TGTGCCAGCAGCCAGACGGGGAAGGAGAATGAGCAGTTCTTC.

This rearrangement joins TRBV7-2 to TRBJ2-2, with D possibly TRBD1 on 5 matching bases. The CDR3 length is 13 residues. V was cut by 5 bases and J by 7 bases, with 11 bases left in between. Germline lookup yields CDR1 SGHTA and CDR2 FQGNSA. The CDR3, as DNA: TGTGCCAGCAGCCCAGGGTGGGGCGGGGAGCTGTTTTTT. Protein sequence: CASSPGWGGELFF.

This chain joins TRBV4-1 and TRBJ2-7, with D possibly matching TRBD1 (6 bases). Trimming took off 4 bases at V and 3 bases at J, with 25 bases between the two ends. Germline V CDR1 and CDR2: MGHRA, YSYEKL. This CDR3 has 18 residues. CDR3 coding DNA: TGCGCCAGCAGCCTGTCCCGGGACACTCAGGGGAGAAGCTACGAGCAGTACTTC. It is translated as CASSLSRDTQGRSYEQYF.